The next 22 T cell receptor beta chains were all read from a single sample in a study of T cell repertoires in cytomegalovirus infection (dated by TCRdb to between 2018 and 2021). Data came from an Illumina HiSeq 1500. TCRdb reanalyzed the raw reads on its own, using fastp at Q25 for trimming and MiXCR for clone calling, and kept in-frame beta chains. Every CDR3 protein is listed once, alongside the most common genes and DNA of its rows. For this sample there are 300,000 or so distinct CDR3 sequences; about a quarter appear just once. The top ten clones comprise about 14% of the sample. The sample consisted of PBMCs. All receptors come from a human donor in good health (CMV status not recorded). Some clones in this sample may be carry-over from other donors' samples.

This clonotype has more than one count but fewer than ten. The chain links TRBV28 to TRBJ2-6; maybe TRBD1 (5 bases). This CDR3 region has 17 residues. Germline V CDR1 and CDR2: MDHEN, SYDVKM. Trimming took off 2 bases at V and 0 bases at J, with 11 bases between the two ends. The CDR3 DNA follows: TGTGCCAGCAGTTTAGATCGACAGTTCTCTGGGGCCAACGTCCTGACTTTC. Protein sequence: CASSLDRQFSGANVLTF.

This chain links TRBV5-1 with TRBJ2-5; 9 bases are a match to TRBD1. From germline, CDR1 is SGHRS and CDR2 YFSETQ. This CDR3 has 15 residues. Trimming cost V 4 bases and J 5 bases; bases outside gene matches: 9. The CDR3 loop is CASSPVPGTGETQYF. In DNA form, the CDR3 reads TGCGCCAGCAGCCCGGTCCCTGGGACAGGGGAGACCCAGTACTTC.

This clonotype has a handful of counts. V and J are TRBV19 and TRBJ1-1; D is unclear. The ends were cut back, 6 bases at V and 9 bases at J, with 11 bases in the middle. Germline CDR1 LNHDA, CDR2 SQIVND (reference sequence). CDR3 length: 11 amino acids. The CDR3 DNA sequence: TGTGCCAGTAGATCCGGATTGAAAGCTTTCTTT. Its translation: CASRSGLKAFF.

The chain uses TRBV7-4 and TRBJ2-7, with a possible D match to TRBD1 (5 bases). The germline V gene has CDR1 SGHVT and CDR2 SQSDAQ. Trimming pared 3 bases from V and 6 bases from J, leaving 12 bases between. CDR3 length: 13 residues. The CDR3 here is CASSFSQGSEQYF. In DNA form, the CDR3 reads TGTGCCAGCAGCTTTAGTCAGGGCAGCGAGCAGTACTTC.

The V gene is TRBV29-1, the J gene TRBJ2-7; D ambiguous. The V end was cut by 6 bases, the J end by 0 bases, with 9 bases between. The CDR3 covers 12 residues. The germline V gene encodes CDR1 SQVTM and CDR2 ANQGSEA. The CDR3 reads CSVRTNSYEQYF. The CDR3 coding sequence is TGCAGCGTGAGAACAAACTCCTACGAGCAGTACTTC.

The sample holds a few counts of this clonotype. The chain recombines TRBV4-2 with TRBJ2-1; D tentatively reads TRBD1 or TRBD2 (6 bases each). This CDR3 region has 16 residues. V was shortened by 1 base and J by 0 bases, with 10 bases between the two germline ends. Germline CDR1 and CDR2: LGHNA and YNFKEQ. CDR3 sequence reads: CASSQAGGPSYNEQFF. For the CDR3, the DNA is TGTGCCAGCAGCCAAGCCGGGGGCCCCTCCTACAATGAGCAGTTCTTC.

The chain recombines TRBV6-6 with TRBJ1-4; D is perhaps TRBD1 (5 bases). The V end was cut by 2 bases, the J end by 3 bases, with 22 bases between. The CDR3 sequence is 19 residues long. Germline CDR1 is MNHNY and CDR2 is SVGAGI (reference sequence). The CDR3 nucleotides are TGTGCCAGCAGTTACCAGGCCGGGGCCAACCCAAAATCTAATGAAAAACTGTTTTTT. This sequence encodes CASSYQAGANPKSNEKLFF.

V is TRBV14 and J is TRBJ1-2, with 12 bases fitting TRBD1. The CDR3 consists of 16 residues. Trimming removed 0 bases from V and 8 bases from J; junction bases left unmatched: 7. Germline-derived CDR1 and CDR2 are SGHDN and FVKESK. CDR3 DNA sequence: TGTGCCAGCAGCCAAGATCCGGGACAGGGGGCGAGGGGCTACACCTTC. Its protein is CASSQDPGQGARGYTF.

J is TRBJ1-2 and V is TRBV28; 8 nucleotides agree with TRBD1. The J segment lost 4 bases and the V segment lost 5 bases, leaving 6 bases of the junction unmatched. Germline assignment: CDR1 MDHEN and CDR2 SYDVKM. CDR3 size: 14 residues. Written as DNA, the CDR3 is TGTGCCAGCAGTGCAGGGGGCGGTACCTATGGCTACACCTTC. It translates to CASSAGGGTYGYTF.

This clonotype was seen more than once but under ten times. The chain couples TRBV7-2 to TRBJ1-1; unclear D gene. The V end was cut by 5 bases, the J end by 1 base, with 11 bases between. This CDR3 comprises 14 residues. Germline V gives CDR1 SGHTA, CDR2 FQGNSA. CDR3: CASSPLASNTEAFF. CDR3 DNA sequence: TGTGCCAGCAGCCCGCTGGCCTCGAACACTGAAGCTTTCTTT. The full variable domain, rest sourced from reference TRBV7-2 and TRBJ1-1, is GAGVSQSPSNKVTEKGKDVELRCDPISGHTALYWYRQSLGQGLEFLIYFQGNSAPDKSGLPSDRFSAERTGGSVSTLTIQRTQQEDSAVYLCASSPLASNTEAFFGQGTRLTVV.

The table lists this clonotype with a count of one. This sequence joins TRBV6-6 and TRBJ2-2, with D maybe TRBD1 (5 bases). This CDR3 has 16 amino acids. V was shortened by 2 bases and J by 1 base, with 11 bases between the two germline ends. In germline, CDR1 is MNHNY, CDR2 SVGAGI (reference sequence). The CDR3, as DNA: TGTGCCAGCAGTTACGGGGCAGGAAGGAACACCGGGGAGCTGTTTTTT. The encoded protein is CASSYGAGRNTGELFF.

This chain uses TRBV5-5 with TRBJ1-3, with D possibly matching TRBD1 (5 bases). The CDR3 extends over 18 amino acids. Germline-derived CDR1 and CDR2 are SGHKS and YYEKEE (reference sequence). The V end was cut by 1 base, the J end by 0 bases, with 17 bases between. CDR3 amino acids: CASSLNVGRQSSGNTIYF. As DNA, the CDR3 is TGTGCCAGCAGCTTGAATGTGGGGCGACAGTCCTCTGGAAACACCATATATTTT. Full variable domain (rest looked up from reference TRBV5-5 and TRBJ1-3): DAGVTQSPTHLIKTRGQQVTLRCSPISGHKSVSWYQQVLGQGPQFIFQYYEKEERGRGNFPDRFSARQFPNYSSELNVNALLLGDSALYLCASSLNVGRQSSGNTIYFGEGSWLTVV.

The chain joins TRBV7-8 to TRBJ2-7, with TRBD1 identical over 7 bases. The CDR3 consists of 16 residues. Germline CDR1 is SGHVS and CDR2 is FQNEAQ. The V segment lost 6 bases and the J segment 0 bases; nucleotides outside the gene matches: 11. CDR3 nucleotides: TGTGCCAGCAGAAACTACAGGGACAGAAACTCCTACGAGCAGTACTTC. This codes for CASRNYRDRNSYEQYF.

CDR3 sequence reads: CASSLIRDYEQYF. The CDR3 DNA sequence: TGTGCCAGCAGCTTAATTCGGGACTACGAGCAGTACTTC. The chain recombines TRBV11-2 with TRBJ2-7, with D tentatively TRBD2 (5 bases). The CDR3 is made up of 13 amino acids. Germline V CDR1 and CDR2: SGHAT, FQNNGV. V lost 2 bases to trimming and J lost 3 bases, with 8 bases between them.

The gene calls are TRBV28 and TRBJ1-1, with D perhaps matching TRBD1 (6 bases). Trimming removed 10 bases from V and 5 bases from J, with 23 bases in between. CDR1 MDHEN and CDR2 SYDVKM come from the germline V gene. The length of the CDR3 is 15 residues. CDR3 residues: CATRSRGAGGTEAFF. The CDR3 DNA reads as TGTGCCACCCGATCGCGGGGGGCCGGGGGAACTGAAGCTTTCTTT. The variable domain in full, with the rest retrieved from reference TRBV28 and TRBJ1-1, is DVKVTQSSRYLVKRTGEKVFLECVQDMDHENMFWYRQDPGLGLRLIYFSYDVKMKEKGDIPEGYSVSREKKERFSLILESASTNQTSMYLCATRSRGAGGTEAFFGQGTRLTVV.

The chain uses TRBV24-1 and TRBJ1-2; D is possibly TRBD1 (6 bases). V was cut by 4 bases and J by 2 bases, with 7 bases left in between. The CDR3 runs to 13 residues. The V gene's germline CDR1 is KGHDR and CDR2 SFDVKD. The CDR3 nucleotides are TGTGCCACCAGTGAGACAGGAAACTATGGCTACACCTTC. Its protein product is CATSETGNYGYTF.

The V and J genes are TRBV7-9 and TRBJ2-5; no clear D. Germline V gives CDR1 SEHNR, CDR2 FQNEAQ (reference sequence). V lost 5 bases and J lost 7, with 17 bases in between. This CDR3 region has 14 residues. CDR3 nucleotides: TGTGCCAGCAGCCGAACTGGGATTAGAGCGACCCAGTACTTC. Its protein is CASSRTGIRATQYF.

This clonotype was observed a handful of times. The chain recombines TRBV5-1 with TRBJ2-2; TRBD2 might be the D (6 bases). The germline V gene encodes CDR1 SGHRS and CDR2 YFSETQ. The V and J ends lost 9 bases and 5 bases respectively, with 20 bases between them. The CDR3 contains 15 residues. The CDR3 nucleotides are TGCGCCACCAAAGAGGAGGGCCATAGTACCGGGGAGCTGTTTTTT. It encodes CATKEEGHSTGELFF.

This clonotype was recorded many times. This chain uses TRBV7-2 with TRBJ2-5; D remains unclear. V dropped 5 bases and J dropped 5 bases, with 12 bases sitting between them. The CDR3 consists of 13 residues. Germline CDR1 and CDR2: SGHTA and FQGNSA. The DNA for the CDR3 is TGTGCCAGCAGCATTGGTTTGCTGGAGACCCAGTACTTC. This gives the protein CASSIGLLETQYF.

The sample holds a few counts of this clonotype. This chain uses TRBV19 with TRBJ2-5; D call uncertain. V was trimmed by 3 bases and J by 1 base, leaving 18 bases between them. The CDR3 covers 17 residues. Per the germline V gene, CDR1 is LNHDA and CDR2 is SQIVND (reference sequence). The CDR3 is CASSIGGRITPQETQYF. In DNA form, the CDR3 reads TGTGCCAGTAGTATTGGTGGCAGGATAACTCCCCAAGAGACCCAGTACTTC.

This clonotype was counted at least ten times. The rearrangement uses TRBV11-2 and TRBJ1-6; a weak D match, TRBD1 (5 bases). The V gene lost 6 bases and the J gene lost 7 bases, with 10 bases spanning the gap. Germline V gene sequence: CDR1 SGHAT, CDR2 FQNNGV. The CDR3 runs 13 residues. CDR3 sequence reads: CASRITGNSPLHF. The CDR3 nucleotides read TGTGCCAGCAGGATAACAGGAAATTCACCCCTCCACTTT. The entire variable domain, with the rest obtained from reference TRBV11-2 and TRBJ1-6, is as follows: EAGVAQSPRYKIIEKRQSVAFWCNPISGHATLYWYQQILGQGPKLLIQFQNNGVVDDSQLPKDRFSAERLKGVDSTLKIQPAKLEDSAVYLCASRITGNSPLHFGNGTRLTVT.

As concerns this clonotype: One end of the junction does not line up with germline, which may come from a read error. V usage is TRBV6-2 or TRBV6-3 and J usage is TRBJ1-5, with D perhaps matching TRBD1 (6 bases). This CDR3 contains 14 residues. Germline lookup yields CDR1 MNHEY and CDR2 SVGEGT. The CDR3 sequence: CASSPRTANQPRHF. CDR3 in DNA: TGTGCCAGCAGTCCCCGGACAGCCAATCAGCCCCGGCATTTT.